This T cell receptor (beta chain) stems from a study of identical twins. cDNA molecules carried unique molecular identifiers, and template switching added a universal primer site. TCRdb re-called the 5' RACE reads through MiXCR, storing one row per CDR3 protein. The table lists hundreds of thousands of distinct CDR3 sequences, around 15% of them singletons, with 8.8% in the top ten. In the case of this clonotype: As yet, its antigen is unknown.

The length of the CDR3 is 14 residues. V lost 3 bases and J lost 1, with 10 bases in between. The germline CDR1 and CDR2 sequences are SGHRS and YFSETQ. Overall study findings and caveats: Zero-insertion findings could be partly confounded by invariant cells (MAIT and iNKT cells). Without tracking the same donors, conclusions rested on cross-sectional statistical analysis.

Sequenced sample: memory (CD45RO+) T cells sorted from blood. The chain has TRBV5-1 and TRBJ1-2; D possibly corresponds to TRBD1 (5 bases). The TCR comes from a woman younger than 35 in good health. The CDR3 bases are TGCGCCAGCAGCTCCTGGGGGAATAACTATGGCTACACCTTC. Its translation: CASSSWGNNYGYTF.